The subject of this entry is one TCR beta chain. In the source study's methods: Estimated nucleated cell counts came from reference gene primer amplification. Repertoires were generated with immunoSEQ multiplex PCR, while TCRdb's copy carries only in-frame clones and drops some. The DNA was the basis for D and trimming; V, J and clone size are from that table. The sample holds under 300,000 clones; approximately 85% are singletons and the top ten take 9.5% to 11%. The CDR3 has 15 amino acids. Germline V gives CDR1 SGHRS, CDR2 YFSETQ. Trimming cost V 1 base and J 2 bases, with 12 bases left between them. The data were obtained in a study of blood T cell repertoires in COVID-19. Turning to the study itself: PBMCs, B-cell-depleted T cells, or T cells were the source of the cDNA or gDNA that made up the material.

The chain links TRBV5-1 to TRBJ2-5, with D uncertain. The sequenced sample was peripheral blood. The TCR originated in a woman in her 70s with acute or convalescent COVID-19. The CDR3 coding sequence is TGCGCCAGCAGCTTGTCCCTGACGCGGCAAGAGACCCAGTACTTC. This encodes CASSLSLTRQETQYF.